This TCR beta chain was obtained from a study of blood T cells in healthy people across ages. General observations from the study: The study regarded diversity estimates from one million T cells as underestimates. In older individuals, TCR beta diversity per million T cells was lower, falling roughly linearly with age.

Note on this clonotype: What it recognizes is unknown. This may be a read error: a much more frequent sequence differs by one nucleotide.

It was with a sample-barcoded 5' primer and a J-beta primer mix that a second PCR of roughly 6 to 12 cycles was run. A tag from a template-switch adaptor with 12 random nucleotides marked each cDNA molecule. Every sample gave at least 2.5 million paired-end reads containing CDR3. TCRdb re-analysed the 5' RACE reads in MiXCR, keeping a single row per CDR3 protein. The data contain around 870,000 distinct CDR3 sequences, around 26% of them singletons. The germline gives CDR1 SGHTA, CDR2 FQGNSA. The CDR3 consists of 16 residues. V is TRBV7-2 and J is TRBJ2-5, with a tentative D call TRBD2 (7 bases). What was sequenced was blood. The TCR originated in a woman over 75 in good health. Written as DNA, the CDR3 is TGTGCCAGCAGCTTAGGGAGTTGGGGGGGGCAAGGGACCCAGTACTTC. This sequence encodes CASSLGSWGGQGTQYF.